These 8 T cell receptor beta chains came from one sample sequenced in a study of blood T cells in healthy people across ages. Primed by a sample-barcoded 5' primer and a J-beta primer mix, a second PCR proceeded for roughly 7 to 12 cycles. TCRdb processed the 5' RACE reads anew with MiXCR; each CDR3 protein has one entry. The table has about a million distinct CDR3 sequences, around 54% seen once. Sample: blood. The source is a woman aged 60-75 years in good health.

The J gene is TRBJ2-4, the V gene TRBV20-1; tentatively, D is TRBD2 (5 bases). CDR1 and CDR2 (germline): DFQATT, SNEGSKA (reference sequence). This CDR3 is built from 16 residues. V was pared by 1 base and J by 0 bases, with 13 bases between. CDR3 amino acids: CSARAQRTLAKNIQYF. CDR3 nucleotides: TGCAGTGCTAGAGCCCAACGGACTTTAGCCAAAAACATTCAGTACTTC.

This clonotype was counted between two and nine times. The chain couples TRBV5-1 to TRBJ2-7; a possible D gene is TRBD2 (5 bases). Trimming removed 4 bases at V and 2 bases at J, with 13 bases between. Germline V gene sequence: CDR1 SGHRS, CDR2 YFSETQ. This CDR3 is 14 amino acids long. CDR3 loop: CASSVERSTYEQYF. For the CDR3, the DNA is TGCGCCAGCAGCGTAGAGCGGTCAACCTACGAGCAGTACTTC.

The chain uses TRBV29-1 and TRBJ2-3, with TRBD2 matching 15 bases. The CDR3 runs to 17 residues. V trimming: 3 bases; J trimming: 7 bases; junction bases outside the gene matches: 11. In germline, CDR1 is SQVTM, CDR2 ANQGSEA. CDR3 region: CSVEGLAGGGAGHTQYF. DNA of the CDR3: TGCAGCGTTGAGGGACTAGCGGGAGGAGGCGCAGGTCATACGCAGTATTTT.

The genes are TRBV7-2 and TRBJ2-3; 9 bases are a match to TRBD2. Germline V gene sequence: CDR1 SGHTA, CDR2 FQGNSA. V dropped 7 bases and J dropped 2; count of bases not matched to a gene: 7. CDR3 size: 15 residues. The CDR3 DNA follows: TGTGCCAGCACTGGGACTAGCTCTGTCACAGATACGCAGTATTTT. This gives the protein CASTGTSSVTDTQYF.

This clonotype was counted at least ten times. The CDR3 reads CAISGGWQAQETQYF. CDR3 sequence (DNA): TGTGCCATCAGTGGAGGGTGGCAGGCCCAAGAGACCCAGTACTTC. The V call is TRBV10-3, the J call TRBJ2-5, with a weak D call TRBD2 (5 bases). CDR3 length equals 15 residues. V lost 4 bases, J lost 1 base, and 13 bases lay in between. Germline loops: CDR1 ENHRY, CDR2 SYGVKD.

CDR3 DNA: TGTGCCAGCAGTTGGACAGGGTGGGCCAGCTATGGCTACACCTTC. It yields the protein CASSWTGWASYGYTF. The rearrangement uses TRBV12-3 or TRBV12-4 and TRBJ1-2, with 8 bases matching TRBD1. The junction had 8 bases not matched to a gene; V was cut back by 4 bases and J by 4 bases. The CDR3 runs 15 residues.

The chain carries TRBV20-1 and TRBJ2-7, with 10 bases lining up with TRBD1. Germline V gene data show CDR1 as DFQATT and CDR2 as SNEGSKA (reference sequence). This CDR3 contains 15 residues. V trimming: 0 bases; J trimming: 4 bases; junction bases outside the gene matches: 6. This CDR3 reads CSARDSGQGTYEQYF. The CDR3 DNA is TGCAGTGCTAGAGATTCGGGACAGGGGACTTACGAGCAGTACTTC.

This chain uses TRBV24-1 with TRBJ2-7; D is perhaps TRBD1 or TRBD2 (5 bases each). Germline values: CDR1 KGHDR, CDR2 SFDVKD. This CDR3 contains 12 residues. The V end was cut by 5 bases, the J end by 8 bases, with 12 bases between. DNA for the CDR3: TGTGCCACCAGTGGGGCCGGGGCTCAGCAGTACTTC. It is translated as CATSGAGAQQYF.